This T cell receptor beta chain was captured by sequencing in a study of shared clonotypes between healthy human individuals. Study overall: Each donor's CD8 memory used one plate, CD8 naive two, each CD4 subset three.

TCRdb's copy holds only in-frame clones and misses some; the assay was immunoSEQ multiplex PCR. The data show some 1 million clones, around 76% seen once. Germline CDR1 SGHRS, CDR2 YFSETQ. V was trimmed by 0 bases and J by 6 bases, leaving 14 bases between them. The length of the CDR3 is 15 residues. This TCR derives from a man younger than 35 in good health. Specimen: memory CD4+ T cells sorted from blood. The subset is: CD45RA-negative fraction. J is TRBJ2-3 and V is TRBV5-1; D possibly corresponds to TRBD2 (5 bases). CDR3 amino acids: CASSLGTGLGDTQYF. The CDR3 DNA reads as TGCGCCAGCAGCTTGGGGACTGGGCTCGGTGATACGCAGTATTTT. The full variable domain, rest sourced from reference TRBV5-1 and TRBJ2-3, is KAGVTQTPRYLIKTRGQQVTLSCSPISGHRSVSWYQQTPGQGLQFLFEYFSETQRNKGNFPGRFSGRQFSNSRSEMNVSTLELGDSALYLCASSLGTGLGDTQYFGPGTRLTVL.